What follows are 4 T cell receptor beta chains derived from one specimen sequenced in a study of blood T cells in healthy people across ages. For the second PCR, which ran for about 7 to 11 cycles, a sample-barcoded 5' primer and a J-beta primer mix were used. TCRdb processed the 5' RACE reads anew with MiXCR; each CDR3 protein has one entry. This table has about 1.7 million distinct CDR3 sequences, roughly 27% appearing once. Material: blood. The receptors derive from a woman aged 25-40 years in good health.

This clonotype occurred many times. The chain couples TRBV25-1 to TRBJ2-5; 7 bases line up with TRBD2. Trimming at V came to 1 base and at J to 5 bases, leaving 13 bases not matched to a gene. In germline, CDR1 is MGHDK, CDR2 SYGVNS. The CDR3 covers 17 residues. CDR3 bases: TGTGCCAGCAGTGAATTGCCAGGGACGGGAGGCGGGGAGACCCAGTACTTC. Translation: CASSELPGTGGGETQYF.

This clonotype occurred a few times. The chain couples TRBV20-1 to TRBJ1-1; the D gene is possibly TRBD1 (5 bases). Germline values: CDR1 DFQATT, CDR2 SNEGSKA (reference sequence). This CDR3 region has 17 residues. With 0 bases removed from V and 4 bases from J, the gap between germline ends came to 21 bases. CDR3 in amino acids: CSARDWRVGGGGTEAFF. CDR3 coding DNA: TGCAGTGCTAGAGATTGGAGGGTCGGGGGAGGAGGCACTGAAGCTTTCTTT.

The chain links TRBV6-5 to TRBJ2-1; 9 bases agree with TRBD2. Trimming removed 2 bases from V and 8 bases from J; junction bases left unmatched: 10. Germline V gene lookup returns CDR1 MNHEY and CDR2 SVGAGI. This CDR3 spans 16 amino acids. The CDR3 region is CASSYGIAGVLDEQFF. The CDR3 DNA reads TGTGCCAGCAGTTACGGGATAGCGGGGGTGTTGGATGAGCAGTTCTTC.

The chain combines TRBV11-1 with TRBJ1-1, with 9 bases aligning to TRBD1. Germline V CDR1 and CDR2: SGHAT, FQDESV (reference sequence). The length of the CDR3 is 15 residues. The trim removed 4 bases at V and 1 base at J, leaving 4 bases unmatched. The CDR3 nucleotides are TGTGCCAGCAGCTCTACAGGGGGCGGGAACACTGAAGCTTTCTTT. This translates into CASSSTGGGNTEAFF. Full variable domain (rest looked up from reference TRBV11-1 and TRBJ1-1): EAEVAQSPRYKITEKSQAVAFWCDPISGHATLYWYRQILGQGPELLVQFQDESVVDDSQLPKDRFSAERLKGVDSTLKIQPAELGDSAMYLCASSSTGGGNTEAFFGQGTRLTVV.